Below, 27 T cell receptor beta chains from the same sample are listed, as sequenced in a study of T cells of healthy individuals. MiXCR was run by TCRdb on the 5' RACE reads, yielding one entry per CDR3 protein. Altogether about 96,000 distinct CDR3 sequences are present, 15% to 20% being singletons, with the ten largest covering under 7.5%. These receptors originate from a human donor in good health.

V and J are TRBV10-3 and TRBJ1-5; D possibly corresponds to TRBD1 (6 bases). The V and J ends lost 9 bases and 4 bases respectively, with 13 bases between them. This CDR3 comprises 13 residues. Germline assignment: CDR1 ENHRY and CDR2 SYGVKD. CDR3 in DNA: TGTGCCATGATGGACAGTAAAAATCAGCCCCAGCATTTT. It yields the protein CAMMDSKNQPQHF.

A few counts support this clonotype. The V gene is TRBV5-8, the J gene TRBJ2-2; D unclear. V was pared by 5 bases and J by 0 bases, with 14 bases between. The CDR3 consists of 16 residues. Germline CDR1 is SGHTS and CDR2 is YDEGEE. Here the CDR3 DNA reads TGTGCCAGCAGGGTCATAGGCCCCACGAACACCGGGGAGCTGTTTTTT. Encoded protein: CASRVIGPTNTGELFF.

This clonotype was seen only a few times. The V and J genes are TRBV9 and TRBJ2-7; 7 nucleotides match TRBD2. V lost 4 bases, J lost 7 bases, and 8 bases stayed unmatched. The length of the CDR3 is 13 residues. Germline CDR1 reads SGDLS; CDR2 reads YYNGEE. CDR3 sequence (DNA): TGTGCCAGCAGCCCCCGGACTAGGCGGGAGCAGTACTTC. It is translated as CASSPRTRREQYF. Based on the CDR3 plus reference TRBV9 and TRBJ2-7, the full variable domain is DSGVTQTPKHLITATGQRVTLRCSPRSGDLSVYWYQQSLDQGLQFLIQYYNGEERAKGNILERFSAQQFPDLHSELNLSSLELGDSALYFCASSPRTRREQYFGPGTRLTVT.

This clonotype was observed many times. The rearrangement links TRBV13 to TRBJ2-7; 7 bases map to TRBD1. Germline V lookup: CDR1 PRHDT, CDR2 FYEKMQ (reference sequence). V was clipped by 2 bases and J by 2 bases; unmatched bases: 9. The CDR3 spans 16 residues. The CDR3 spells CASSLSQGQLTYEQYF. The CDR3 nucleotides are TGTGCCAGCAGCTTATCCCAGGGACAGCTTACCTACGAGCAGTACTTC.

V is TRBV29-1 and J is TRBJ2-3; no firm D call. The CDR3 has 11 amino acids. The germline V and J ends were trimmed by 7 bases and 0 bases, with 5 bases remaining between them. The V gene's germline CDR1 is SQVTM and CDR2 ANQGSEA. This chain's CDR3 is CSASSTDTQYF. As DNA, the CDR3 is TGCAGCGCCTCTAGCACAGATACGCAGTATTTT.

The V call is TRBV20-1, the J call TRBJ2-1; no firm D call. The CDR3 consists of 13 residues. Per the germline V gene, CDR1 is DFQATT and CDR2 is SNEGSKA (reference sequence). The V end was cut by 4 bases, the J end by 3 bases, with 10 bases between. The CDR3 nucleotides read TGCAGTGCTACTGTCCCCCTCTACAATGAGCAGTTCTTC. Its translation: CSATVPLYNEQFF.

This clonotype has at least ten counts. The genes are TRBV6-4 and TRBJ2-2; 7 nucleotides match TRBD2. Germline values: CDR1 MRHNA, CDR2 SNTAGT. V gave up 2 bases and J gave up 4 bases; unmatched junction bases: 1. This CDR3 region has 14 residues. The CDR3 sequence is CASSDGRATGELFF. In DNA, the CDR3 is TGTGCCAGCAGTGACGGGAGGGCCACCGGGGAGCTGTTTTTT.

This rearrangement joins TRBV12-3 or TRBV12-4 to TRBJ2-2; D is unclear. The CDR3 runs 12 residues. V lost 8 bases and J 7 bases, leaving 11 bases between the germline ends. The CDR3 nucleotides read TGTGCCAGCGCCCCGGGTGGCGGGGAGCTGTTTTTT. As protein: CASAPGGGELFF.

This clonotype was counted between two and nine times. The chain links TRBV20-1 to TRBJ2-1, with 9 nucleotides matching TRBD1. The CDR3 contains 15 residues. V was pared by 3 bases and J by 4 bases, with 7 bases of the junction left unmatched. CDR1 and CDR2 from the germline V gene are DFQATT and SNEGSKA (reference sequence). Here the CDR3 DNA reads TGCAGTGCTAGTAGGGCGGGACAGGGTTACAATGAGCAGTTCTTC. Protein sequence: CSASRAGQGYNEQFF.

The rearrangement uses TRBV7-2 and TRBJ1-4; D is unclear. Germline loops: CDR1 SGHTA, CDR2 FQGNSA. The CDR3 spans 12 residues. V lost 1 base and J lost 5, with 2 bases in between. The CDR3 bases are TGTGCCAGCAGCTTAGAGAATGAAAAACTGTTTTTT. This sequence encodes CASSLENEKLFF. The full variable domain, with the rest looked up from reference TRBV7-2 and TRBJ1-4, is GAGVSQSPSNKVTEKGKDVELRCDPISGHTALYWYRQSLGQGLEFLIYFQGNSAPDKSGLPSDRFSAERTGGSVSTLTIQRTQQEDSAVYLCASSLENEKLFFGSGTQLSVL.

This clonotype was seen at least ten times. The chain links TRBV20-1 to TRBJ2-1, with 10 positions matching TRBD2. This CDR3 region has 17 residues. Germline CDR1 is DFQATT and CDR2 is SNEGSKA (reference sequence). V gave up 3 bases and J gave up 0 bases; unmatched junction bases: 8. The CDR3 nucleotides are TGCAGTGCTAGGGACCAGCGGGGGGGAGACTCCTACAATGAGCAGTTCTTC. Encoded protein: CSARDQRGGDSYNEQFF.

The rearrangement links TRBV7-3 to TRBJ2-3; TRBD2 aligns across 12 bases. The CDR3 loop spans 17 amino acids. Germline CDR1 reads SGHTA; CDR2 reads FQGTGA. V shed 5 bases and J 4 bases; nucleotides not matched to a gene: 10. The CDR3 reads CASSPRGLAGGPDTQYF. CDR3 coding DNA: TGTGCCAGCAGCCCACGAGGGCTAGCGGGGGGGCCAGATACGCAGTATTTT.

The chain carries TRBV10-3 and TRBJ2-3; 8 bases fit TRBD2. CDR1 and CDR2 from the germline V gene are ENHRY and SYGVKD. The junction had 7 bases not matched to a gene; V was cut back by 6 bases and J by 2 bases. The CDR3 runs 15 residues. The CDR3 DNA reads as TGTGCCATCAGGTCCACTAGCGGACCCACAGATACGCAGTATTTT. It yields the protein CAIRSTSGPTDTQYF.

The V gene is TRBV5-5, the J gene TRBJ2-2; TRBD2 agrees at 7 bases. With V trimmed by 1 base and J by 4 bases, 7 bases remained unmatched. From germline, CDR1 is SGHKS and CDR2 YYEKEE (reference sequence). CDR3 size: 16 residues. The CDR3 is CASSLRGGVGTGELFF. The CDR3 nucleotides are TGTGCCAGCAGCTTGAGGGGAGGGGTCGGCACCGGGGAGCTGTTTTTT.

This clonotype was picked up many times. V and J are TRBV4-3 and TRBJ1-4; perhaps TRBD1 as D (5 bases). Germline V CDR1 and CDR2: LGHNA, YSLEER. The CDR3 extends over 15 amino acids. The V end was cut by 1 base, the J end by 1 base, with 7 bases between. DNA for the CDR3: TGCGCCAGCAGCCAAGCAAGGGGAACTAATGAAAAACTGTTTTTT. This sequence encodes CASSQARGTNEKLFF.

CDR3 sequence: CASSTRTSEYF. CDR3 coding DNA: TGTGCCAGCAGTACCCGGACTAGCGAGTACTTC. The chain recombines TRBV6-2 or TRBV6-3 with TRBJ2-7; 9 bases align to TRBD2. The V gene's germline CDR1 is MNHEY and CDR2 SVGEGT. This CDR3 has 11 amino acids. V shed 5 bases, J shed 11 bases, and the junction held 4 bases outside the gene matches.

V gene TRBV18 combines with J gene TRBJ1-1; TRBD1 might be the D (6 bases). Germline V gene sequence: CDR1 KGHSH, CDR2 LQKENI. With 3 bases removed from V and 1 base from J, the gap between germline ends came to 9 bases. This CDR3 comprises 14 residues. The CDR3: CASSPRGRNTEAFF. The CDR3 nucleotides read TGTGCCAGCTCACCCAGGGGTAGGAACACTGAAGCTTTCTTT.

In this sample, this clonotype turned up a few times. J is TRBJ1-2 and V is TRBV7-2, with 8 bases that match TRBD1. Germline V lookup: CDR1 SGHTA, CDR2 FQGNSA. This CDR3 has 14 amino acids. V gave up 5 bases and J gave up 6 bases; unmatched junction bases: 8. CDR3 residues: CASSQFRGQDGYTF. CDR3 nucleotide sequence: TGTGCCAGCAGCCAATTCAGGGGGCAGGATGGCTACACCTTC.

The chain joins TRBV7-8 to TRBJ2-7; no definite D call. This CDR3 has 17 amino acids. Per germline, CDR1 SGHVS and CDR2 FQNEAQ. The V gene lost 1 base and the J gene lost 1 base, with 17 bases spanning the gap. Here the CDR3 reads CASSLVSVPHGSYEQYF. CDR3 nucleotide sequence: TGTGCCAGCAGCTTAGTGTCTGTCCCCCACGGATCCTACGAGCAGTACTTC.

The rearrangement links TRBV7-8 to TRBJ2-1; 10 nucleotides match TRBD2. J lost 9 bases, V lost 2 bases, and 13 bases had no gene match. There are 17 residues in the CDR3. Germline loops: CDR1 SGHVS, CDR2 FQNEAQ. CDR3 DNA sequence: TGTGCCAGCAGCTTAACGGGGCGGAGCGGGAGGGCCGGTGAGCAGTTCTTC. Translation gives CASSLTGRSGRAGEQFF.

J is TRBJ2-7 and V is TRBV20-1, with a possible D match to TRBD2 (6 bases). CDR3 length: 12 amino acids. Deletions cut 6 bases from V and 5 bases from J, with 14 bases between. The germline gives CDR1 DFQATT, CDR2 SNEGSKA (reference sequence). The DNA for the CDR3 is TGCAGTGCCCCAGGGAGGTGGGACGAGCAGTACTTC. This sequence encodes CSAPGRWDEQYF.

This clonotype was seen only a few times. The chain employs TRBV7-8 and TRBJ1-2; D remains unclear. Germline V gives CDR1 SGHVS, CDR2 FQNEAQ. This CDR3 comprises 15 residues. Trimming removed 2 bases at V and 3 bases at J, with 13 bases between. CDR3 region: CASSLLSGIDYGYTF. For the CDR3, the DNA is TGTGCCAGCAGCTTACTCTCAGGAATTGACTATGGCTACACCTTC.

The CDR3 loop reads CASSQDTGGNQPQHF. The CDR3, as DNA: TGCGCCAGCAGCCAAGACACAGGGGGCAATCAGCCCCAGCATTTT. J is TRBJ1-5 and V is TRBV4-3, with 7 positions matching TRBD1. The junction had 1 base not matched to a gene; V was cut back by 0 bases and J by 2 bases. Germline CDR1 and CDR2: LGHNA and YSLEER. The CDR3 contains 15 residues.

Many counts were recorded for this clonotype. The genes are TRBV20-1 and TRBJ1-6; TRBD1 might be the D (5 bases). This CDR3 comprises 13 residues. Per germline, CDR1 DFQATT and CDR2 SNEGSKA (reference sequence). The V end lost 3 bases, the J end lost 10 bases, and 13 bases lay between the germline ends. CDR3 nucleotide sequence: TGCAGTGCTAGCGGACACCCCCAATCACCCCTCCACTTT. Amino acid sequence: CSASGHPQSPLHF.

The chain recombines TRBV12-3 or TRBV12-4 with TRBJ2-5; D remains ambiguous. The CDR3 is 14 amino acids. V lost 5 bases to trimming and J lost 5 bases, with 15 bases between them. Here the CDR3 reads CASSSLWVEETQYF. CDR3 coding DNA: TGTGCCAGCAGTAGTTTATGGGTCGAGGAGACCCAGTACTTC.

This clonotype appeared many times. The CDR3 coding sequence is TGCAGTGCTAGAGGGGCCATTCCTCAAGAGACCCAGTACTTC. Amino acids: CSARGAIPQETQYF. V is TRBV20-1 and J is TRBJ2-5; D is unclear. V lost 1 base, J lost 2 bases, and 11 bases lay in between. Germline loops: CDR1 DFQATT, CDR2 SNEGSKA (reference sequence). The CDR3 spans 14 residues.

In this sample, this clonotype turned up a few times. This rearrangement joins TRBV7-8 to TRBJ2-1; D is ambiguous. The CDR3 length is 14 residues. Trimming took 5 bases from V and 8 from J, leaving 16 bases between them. Germline CDR1 and CDR2: SGHVS and FQNEAQ. The CDR3 spells CASSTRRNSHEQFF. The CDR3 bases are TGTGCCAGCAGCACAAGAAGAAACTCCCATGAGCAGTTCTTC.